This TCR beta chain was recorded in a study of T cells after yellow fever vaccination. About the research overall: Preparation of fractions with low cell numbers was performed using SMART-Seq v4 Ultra Low Input.

Points on this clonotype: Its antigen is unidentified.

Study-wide points: Sorted repertoires could include abundant contaminating clonotypes from bulk cells. Most primary-vaccination clones recurred post-booster (roughly 96% CD4, around 90% CD8).

The authors made TCR cDNA by 5'RACE template switching, adding a universal primer site and UMIs. MiXCR was run by TCRdb on the 5' RACE reads, yielding one entry per CDR3 protein. Here the sample spans hundreds of thousands of distinct CDR3 sequences, over 15% being singletons. Germline-derived CDR1 and CDR2 are SGHTA and FQGTGA. V lost 3 bases, J lost 7 bases, and 13 bases lay in between. This CDR3 contains 14 residues. This clonotype was obtained from a man between 18 and 29 years old who received the YFV17D yellow fever vaccine. Sequencing used PBMCs, obtained before the yellow fever booster vaccination. V gene TRBV7-3 combines with J gene TRBJ2-1; a possible D gene is TRBD2 (5 bases). In nucleotides, the CDR3 is TGTGCCAGCAGCTTTTATCCCGGGGAGAATGAGCAGTTCTTC. As protein: CASSFYPGENEQFF. The full variable domain, rest sourced from reference TRBV7-3 and TRBJ2-1, is GAGVSQTPSNKVTEKGKYVELRCDPISGHTALYWYRQSLGQGPEFLIYFQGTGAADDSGLPNDRFFAVRPEGSVSTLKIQRTERGDSAVYLCASSFYPGENEQFFGPGTRLTVL.